A selection of T cell receptor beta chains follows, all from one sample in a study of shared clonotypes between healthy human individuals. The table came from immunoSEQ multiplex PCR; TCRdb's copy has only in-frame clones and leaves some out. The sample contains about 870,000 clones, more than 85% of which appear only once. The sequenced sample was naive CD8+ T cells sorted from blood. The receptors were sampled from a man aged 25 to 40 in good health. The CDR3 runs from the conserved cysteine through the conserved F or W. A D gene is named only where the DNA matches it firmly.

V	D	J	CDR3	DNA
TRBV28	-	TRBJ1-5	CASRVLGHVNQPQHF	TGTGCCAGCCGTGTCCTAGGACACGTCAATCAGCCCCAGCATTTT
TRBV19	-	TRBJ2-1	CASSMGAGDNEQFF	TGTGCCAGTAGTATGGGGGCAGGTGACAATGAGCAGTTCTTC
TRBV19	-	TRBJ2-1	CASSINRADEQFF	TGTGCCAGTAGTATCAACAGGGCGGATGAGCAGTTCTTC
TRBV27	-	TRBJ1-1	CASSLSVNTEAFF	TGTGCCAGCAGTTTATCAGTCAACACTGAAGCTTTCTTT
TRBV14	-	TRBJ2-7	CASSQGAGTLYEQYF	TGTGCCAGCAGCCAGGGGGCAGGGACCCTCTACGAGCAGTACTTC
TRBV9	-	TRBJ2-1	CASAGAISFNNEQFF	TGTGCCAGCGCGGGGGCGATCAGCTTTAACAATGAGCAGTTCTTC
TRBV28	-	TRBJ2-1	CASSLLTGNNEQFF	TGTGCCAGCAGCCTGCTAACAGGTAACAATGAGCAGTTCTTC
TRBV13	-	TRBJ2-7	CASSAPLLGYEQYF	TGTGCCAGCAGCGCCCCCCTACTAGGCTACGAGCAGTACTTC
TRBV7-2	TRBD2	TRBJ2-7	CASSPTAGVYEQYF	TGTGCCAGCAGCCCCACCGCGGGAGTCTACGAGCAGTACTTC
TRBV27	-	TRBJ2-1	CASSFRETSYNEQFF	TGTGCCAGCAGTTTTAGGGAGACCTCCTACAATGAGCAGTTCTTC
TRBV11-2	TRBD1	TRBJ1-3	CASSPDRSGNTIYF	TGTGCCAGCAGCCCGGACAGGTCTGGAAACACCATATATTTT
TRBV7-8	TRBD2	TRBJ2-3	CASSTLAGGTDTQYF	TGTGCCAGCAGCACTCTAGCGGGAGGCACAGATACGCAGTATTTT
TRBV29-1	TRBD2	TRBJ2-7	CSVEGLAAGDSYEQYF	TGCAGCGTTGAGGGACTAGCGGCAGGGGACTCCTACGAGCAGTACTTC
TRBV27	-	TRBJ1-5	CASRPAGYNQPQHF	TGTGCCAGCAGGCCCGCAGGGTACAATCAGCCCCAGCATTTT
TRBV7-9	-	TRBJ2-7	CASSWQPYEQYF	TGTGCCAGCAGCTGGCAGCCCTACGAGCAGTACTTC
TRBV29-1	TRBD2	TRBJ2-3	CSAWTSDRNVQYF	TGCAGCGCATGGACTAGCGACCGCAACGTGCAGTATTTT